The subject of this entry is one T cell receptor beta chain. These data belong to a study of blood T cell repertoires in COVID-19. Germline loops: CDR1 MNHEY, CDR2 SVGAGI. The CDR3 is 13 amino acids. Unmatched junction bases numbered 1, after V lost 4 bases and J lost 1 base. Using immunoSEQ multiplex PCR, the repertoire was profiled, and TCRdb retains in-frame clones only, with some absent. The repertoire holds some 220,000 clones, 85% seen once, with more than 2% in the top ten. The sequenced sample was peripheral blood. This receptor was obtained from a woman between 70 and 85 years old with COVID-19, enrolled during active disease. This chain links TRBV6-5 with TRBJ2-7; 7 positions match TRBD1. The CDR3 region is CASSSQGSYEQYF. The CDR3 DNA sequence: TGTGCCAGCAGTTCACAGGGGTCCTACGAGCAGTACTTC.